The clone carrying this T cell receptor beta chain was found a few times. J gave up 8 bases and V 5 bases, and 10 bases lay outside the gene matches. Germline V lookup: CDR1 SEHNR, CDR2 FQNEAQ (reference sequence). The CDR3 has 15 residues. One entry per CDR3 protein results from TCRdb running MiXCR on the RT-PCR reads. The table shows more than 600,000 distinct CDR3 sequences, with 11% to 15% occurring only once. This sequence joins TRBV7-9 and TRBJ2-3; the match to TRBD2 covers 10 bases. The receptor's source is a female donor in good health, serving as a healthy control. Sequenced material: memory CD4+ T cells from blood. In DNA form, the CDR3 reads TGTGCCAGCAGCCAAGACGCTAGCGGGAGAAGTACGCAGTATTTT. This translates into CASSQDASGRSTQYF.